This is a list of T cell receptor beta chains from one sample in a study of persistence of HIV-infected CD4 T cells. No cognate antigen is known for these TCRs. Using immunoSEQ multiplex PCR, the repertoire was profiled, and TCRdb retains in-frame clones only, with some absent. The sample contains over 40,000 clones, around 82% of which appear only once. This specimen was CD4+ T cells sorted from PBMCs after 18-hour stimulation, taken from a patient who received antiretroviral therapy. These TCRs come from an adult man with HIV who was CMV-seropositive. Both conserved end residues are part of each CDR3. The D gene is left open where the match is weak. Not all rows give a size; the values are once, few, many and, for expanded clones, a class.

TRBJ1-2 TRBV5-1 - - CASSSKFRDWNNYGYTF TGCGCCAGCAGCTCTAAATTCCGGGACTGGAATAACTATGGCTACACCTTC
TRBJ1-2 TRBV2 - - CASSVQRNRSYTF TGTGCCAGCAGTGTTCAGAGGAATCGTAGCTACACCTTC
TRBJ2-5 TRBV7-3 - - CASSPGTRQETQYF TGTGCCAGCAGCCCCGGGACTCGCCAAGAGACCCAGTACTTC
TRBJ1-1 TRBV5-8 TRBD1 - CASSLLWTGYSAEAFF TGTGCCAGCAGCTTATTATGGACAGGGTATAGTGCTGAAGCTTTCTTT
TRBJ1-1 TRBV19 TRBD1 - CASSRDRNTEAFF TGTGCCAGTAGCAGGGACAGGAACACTGAAGCTTTCTTT
TRBJ2-1 TRBV24-1 TRBD2 - CATSDPIAGGRSEQFF TGTGCCACCAGTGACCCAATAGCGGGGGGCCGTAGTGAGCAGTTCTTC
TRBJ2-1 TRBV10-3 - - CAISESPSIGEQFF TGTGCCATCAGTGAGTCGCCTAGCATTGGTGAGCAGTTCTTC
TRBJ2-5 TRBV20-1 - once CSASLLGYQETQYF TGCAGTGCTAGTCTCTTGGGGTACCAAGAGACCCAGTACTTC
TRBJ1-2 TRBV29-1 - medium-sized CSVRLQTANNYGYTF TGCAGCGTTCGATTACAGACCGCAAATAACTATGGCTACACCTTC
TRBJ1-4 TRBV3-1/TRBV3-2 TRBD1 - CASSRTGPNEKLFF TGTGCCAGCAGCCGGACAGGGCCTAATGAAAAACTGTTTTTT
TRBJ1-2 TRBV20-1 - few CSALLGYGYTF TGCAGTGCTTTACTCGGCTATGGCTACACCTTC
TRBJ1-1 TRBV19 - - CASSKGTLGNTEAFF TGTGCCAGTAGTAAAGGGACTTTGGGGAACACTGAAGCTTTCTTT
TRBJ1-2 TRBV3-1/TRBV3-2 TRBD1 - CASSLRMTGPLDYGYTF TGTGCCAGCAGCCTCAGAATGACAGGGCCTCTGGACTATGGCTACACCTTC
TRBJ1-1 TRBV4-2 TRBD1 - CASSHGTGQNTEAFF TGTGCCAGCAGCCACGGGACAGGCCAGAACACTGAAGCTTTCTTT
TRBJ2-7 TRBV28 TRBD2 - CASRLSGALSYEQYF TGTGCCAGCCGCCTGAGCGGGGCCCTCTCCTACGAGCAGTACTTC
TRBJ2-3 TRBV19 - - CASGRSGTTDTQYF TGTGCCAGTGGTCGATCGGGGACCACAGATACGCAGTATTTT
TRBJ2-3 TRBV5-1 - - CASSGVSKQASTDTQYF TGCGCCAGCAGTGGGGTATCAAAACAGGCTAGCACAGATACGCAGTATTTT
TRBJ1-1 TRBV6-6 - - CASTRENTEAFF TGTGCCAGCACGCGAGAGAACACTGAAGCTTTCTTT
TRBJ2-7 TRBV5-1 - - CASSLKAGDYEQYF TGCGCCAGCAGCTTGAAAGCAGGGGACTACGAGCAGTACTTC
TRBJ2-2 TRBV4-1 - few CASSQDLAPNTGELFF TGCGCCAGCAGCCAAGATCTAGCGCCGAACACCGGGGAGCTGTTTTTT
TRBJ2-5 TRBV5-1 - - CASSLGTPQETQYF TGCGCCAGCAGCTTGGGGACACCCCAAGAGACCCAGTACTTC
TRBJ2-7 TRBV18 TRBD2 - CASSLTGTSGYEQYF TGTGCCAGCTCACTTACCGGGACTAGCGGCTACGAGCAGTACTTC
TRBJ2-1 TRBV6-6 TRBD2 once CASGSKREGYNEQFF TGTGCCAGCGGGTCGAAGCGGGAGGGATACAATGAGCAGTTCTTC
TRBJ1-6 TRBV11-2 - - CASSLERNSPLHF TGTGCCAGCAGCTTAGAAAGAAATTCACCCCTCCACTTT
TRBJ1-1 TRBV7-6 - - CASSLGGLNTEAFF TGTGCCAGCAGCTTAGGGGGCCTGAACACTGAAGCTTTCTTT
TRBJ2-1 TRBV24-1 - few CATSDPQRPGNEQFF TGTGCCACCAGTGACCCGCAGCGGCCGGGGAATGAGCAGTTCTTC
TRBJ2-3 TRBV2 - few CASWRTTDTQYF TGTGCCAGCTGGCGGACCACAGATACGCAGTATTTT
TRBJ1-2 TRBV5-1 - - CASSSDSRAVGYTF TGCGCCAGCAGCTCCGACAGCCGGGCGGTCGGCTACACCTTC
TRBJ1-6 TRBV4-2 - - CASSQGGDGVPPLHF TGTGCCAGCAGCCAAGGAGGGGACGGGGTCCCACCCCTCCACTTT
TRBJ1-6 TRBV7-9 - - CASSPETFFSPLHF TGTGCCAGCAGCCCGGAGACGTTTTTTTCACCCCTCCACTTT
TRBJ2-7 TRBV5-4 - - CANSLDPLNEQYF TGTGCCAACAGCTTGGACCCGCTAAACGAGCAGTACTTC
TRBJ2-1 TRBV7-2 - - CASSPGGRRYNEQFF TGTGCCAGCAGCCCAGGCGGCAGGCGGTACAATGAGCAGTTCTTC
TRBJ2-2 TRBV4-1 TRBD2 few CASSRDYLNTGELFF TGCGCCAGCAGCCGGGACTACTTGAACACCGGGGAGCTGTTTTTT
TRBJ1-2 TRBV7-2 TRBD1 - CASSTGTGYYGYTF TGTGCCAGCAGCACTGGGACAGGATATTATGGCTACACCTTC
TRBJ1-1 TRBV5-5 - - CASSHKGVNTEAFF TGTGCCAGCAGCCATAAAGGAGTGAACACTGAAGCTTTCTTT
TRBJ1-1 TRBV7-9 - - CASSRAFEGRDEAFF TGTGCCAGCAGCCGGGCCTTCGAGGGGCGCGATGAAGCTTTCTTT
TRBJ1-6 TRBV19 TRBD1 - CASSKGQINSPLHF TGTGCCAGTAGTAAGGGACAGATTAATTCACCCCTCCACTTT
TRBJ1-1 TRBV27 - - CASSLQGRTEAFF TGTGCCAGCAGTTTGCAGGGGAGGACTGAAGCTTTCTTT
TRBJ2-7 TRBV3-1/TRBV3-2 - - CASSQDPRPYYEQYF TGTGCCAGCAGCCAAGATCCACGGCCCTACTACGAGCAGTACTTC
TRBJ1-4 TRBV18 TRBD1 - CASSRGQGANEKLFF TGTGCCAGCTCACGAGGCCAGGGGGCTAATGAAAAACTGTTTTTT
TRBJ1-1 TRBV7-8 - - CASSSLTRMNTEAFF TGTGCCAGCAGCTCGTTAACACGTATGAACACTGAAGCTTTCTTT
TRBJ1-5 TRBV7-9 - - CASRSGEGQPQHF TGTGCCAGCAGATCTGGGGAGGGTCAGCCCCAGCATTTT
TRBJ1-2 TRBV10-1 TRBD1 - CASSPGQGYGYTF TGCGCCAGCAGTCCGGGACAGGGATACGGCTACACCTTC
TRBJ2-2 TRBV18 TRBD2 - CASSPKRDNTGELFF TGTGCCAGCTCACCTAAGCGGGATAACACCGGGGAGCTGTTTTTT
TRBJ1-5 TRBV7-9 - few CASSLAGDQPQHF TGTGCCAGCAGCTTAGCGGGGGATCAGCCCCAGCATTTT
TRBJ2-5 TRBV20-1 - - CSASGQQETQYF TGCAGTGCTAGTGGACAGCAAGAGACCCAGTACTTC
TRBJ1-1 TRBV6-1 - - CASSEQLNTEAFF TGTGCCAGCAGTGAACAGCTGAACACTGAAGCTTTCTTT
TRBJ2-7 TRBV30 - once CAWSVPGLPLTYEQYF TGTGCCTGGAGTGTACCTGGTCTCCCATTAACCTACGAGCAGTACTTC
TRBJ2-4 TRBV10-3 TRBD2 - CAISVGAGGAQNIQYF TGTGCCATCAGTGTCGGTGCGGGAGGGGCCCAAAACATTCAGTACTTC
TRBJ1-2 TRBV9 - - CASSAITARSLRGYTF TGTGCCAGCAGCGCGATCACAGCTCGTAGCCTACGTGGCTACACCTTC
TRBJ1-2 TRBV6-5 TRBD1 - CASSYSRQGPNYGYTF TGTGCCAGCAGTTACTCGAGACAGGGGCCGAACTATGGCTACACCTTC
TRBJ1-2 TRBV21-1 - few CASSKQIQMQRDYGYTF TGTGCCAGCAGCAAACAAATACAGATGCAACGGGACTATGGCTACACCTTC
TRBJ2-5 TRBV6-1 - - CASSEGSLETQYF TGTGCCAGCAGTGAAGGTAGTCTCGAGACCCAGTACTTC